The source of this TCR beta chain is a study of blood T cell repertoires in COVID-19. The overall study: Nucleic acid was either cDNA or gDNA, and it came from T cells, B-cell-depleted T cells, or PBMCs.

In germline, CDR1 is KGHSH, CDR2 LQKENI. The length of the CDR3 is 15 residues. Losses at the gene ends were 3 bases for V and 5 bases for J; bases not matched to a gene: 2. Per the authors' pipeline: Estimation of nucleated cell counts was performed using reference gene primer amplification. Sequencing used immunoSEQ multiplex PCR; TCRdb keeps in-frame clones, though not all of them. For V, J and clone size, that table is used; D and trimming come from the DNA. The sample holds about 130,000 clones, approximately 84% seen once. The TCR originated in a woman at least 80 years old with acute or convalescent COVID-19. Sequenced: peripheral blood. The chain has TRBV18 and TRBJ1-5; 12 nucleotides match TRBD1. The CDR3 spells CASSPGTGGYQPQHF. The CDR3 DNA sequence: TGTGCCAGCTCACCGGGGACAGGGGGCTATCAGCCCCAGCATTTT.